A single sample gave rise to the 30 T cell receptor beta chains below, sequenced in a study of blood T cell repertoires in COVID-19. The data were produced by immunoSEQ multiplex PCR, yet TCRdb's version contains in-frame clones alone and is incomplete. The sample carries 250,000 to 300,000 clones, more than 75% recorded once. The sequenced sample consisted of peripheral blood. Receptors originate from a woman aged 40 to 49 who had recovered from COVID-19.

V gene TRBV27 combines with J gene TRBJ2-2, with D uncertain. V was pared by 6 bases and J by 1 base, with 12 bases between. This CDR3 contains 15 residues. The V gene's germline CDR1 is MNHEY and CDR2 SMNVEV (reference sequence). The CDR3 region is CASRGQEVNTGELFF. The CDR3 nucleotides read TGTGCCAGCAGGGGTCAGGAAGTGAACACCGGGGAGCTGTTTTTT.

This clone was seen just once. CDR3 sequence reads: CASSLGGFGEQFF. The CDR3 nucleotides are TGTGCCAGCAGCTTGGGAGGTTTCGGTGAGCAGTTCTTC. V gene TRBV5-4 combines with J gene TRBJ2-1, with D unclear. The CDR3 runs to 13 residues. Germline V lookup: CDR1 SGHNT, CDR2 YYREEE (reference sequence). V was shortened by 0 bases and J by 9 bases, with 10 bases between the two germline ends.

The V gene is TRBV7-9, the J gene TRBJ2-2; TRBD2 is a possible D gene (5 bases). Trimming pared 6 bases from V and 2 bases from J, leaving 16 bases between. CDR1 SEHNR and CDR2 FQNEAQ come from the germline V gene (reference sequence). This CDR3 has 16 amino acids. The CDR3 DNA reads TGTGCCAGCAGTTATCCCCGGGAAGAAAACACCGGGGAGCTGTTTTTT. This gives the protein CASSYPREENTGELFF.

J is TRBJ1-6 and V is TRBV7-9; 9 positions agree with TRBD1. This CDR3 comprises 15 residues. The J segment lost 9 bases and the V segment lost 5 bases, leaving 8 bases of the junction unmatched. CDR1 and CDR2 from the germline V gene are SEHNR and FQNEAQ (reference sequence). DNA of the CDR3: TGTGCCAGCAGCCAACAGGGGACAGGGAGTTCACCCCTCCACTTT. Its translation: CASSQQGTGSSPLHF.

The chain carries TRBV6-5 and TRBJ2-5, with TRBD1 identical over 7 bases. Per the germline V gene, CDR1 is MNHEY and CDR2 is SVGAGI. This CDR3 spans 13 amino acids. Trimming at V came to 8 bases and at J to 4 bases, leaving 7 bases not matched to a gene. The CDR3 protein is CASSVRGRETQYF. The CDR3 DNA is TGTGCCAGCTCAGTTAGGGGGCGAGAGACCCAGTACTTC.

The chain combines TRBV12-3 or TRBV12-4 with TRBJ1-6, with a tentative D call TRBD1 (5 bases). V gave up 6 bases and J gave up 11 bases, with 8 bases separating them. The CDR3 has 11 residues. In DNA, the CDR3 is TGTGCCAGCAGCCTAGGGGCACCCCTCCACTTT. It specifies CASSLGAPLHF.

This chain joins TRBV5-8 and TRBJ1-6, with 7 bases that match TRBD1. The V gene's germline CDR1 is SGHTS and CDR2 YDEGEE. The CDR3 is 13 amino acids. Losses at the gene ends were 4 bases for V and 6 bases for J; bases not matched to a gene: 1. Here the CDR3 reads CASSHRGNSPLHF. As DNA, the CDR3 is TGTGCCAGCAGCCACAGGGGTAATTCACCCCTCCACTTT.

This clone was seen a single time. This chain joins TRBV11-2 and TRBJ2-7; D is ambiguous. Germline lookup yields CDR1 SGHAT and CDR2 FQNNGV. There are 13 residues in the CDR3. V was clipped by 6 bases and J by 2 bases, with 11 bases between them. In DNA, the CDR3 is TGTGCCAGCAGTCTTAGTACGGCCTACGAGCAGTACTTC. It translates to CASSLSTAYEQYF. The whole variable domain, remainder taken from reference TRBV11-2 and TRBJ2-7, is EAGVAQSPRYKIIEKRQSVAFWCNPISGHATLYWYQQILGQGPKLLIQFQNNGVVDDSQLPKDRFSAERLKGVDSTLKIQPAKLEDSAVYLCASSLSTAYEQYFGPGTRLTVT.

The chain employs TRBV6-1 and TRBJ2-7; D is possibly TRBD1 (5 bases). This CDR3 has 14 amino acids. V was clipped by 1 base and J by 2 bases, with 9 bases between them. Germline values: CDR1 MNHNS, CDR2 SASEGT. CDR3: CASSEGVRAYEQYF. The CDR3 bases are TGTGCCAGCAGTGAAGGTGTCAGGGCCTACGAGCAGTACTTC.

V and J are TRBV9 and TRBJ2-7; no clear D. V lost 1 base and J lost 5, with 10 bases in between. The CDR3 length is 13 residues. CDR1 and CDR2 from the germline V gene are SGDLS and YYNGEE. CDR3 bases: TGTGCCAGCAGCGTATACGGGTTGGACGAGCAGTACTTC. It yields the protein CASSVYGLDEQYF.

This chain uses TRBV5-1 with TRBJ2-1, with 8 bases lining up with TRBD2. CDR3 length: 15 residues. With V trimmed by 5 bases and J by 4 bases, 8 bases remained unmatched. Germline CDR1 is SGHRS and CDR2 is YFSETQ. Here the CDR3 DNA reads TGCGCCAGCAGTCTCGGGACTAGGGATTACAATGAGCAGTTCTTC. Translation: CASSLGTRDYNEQFF.

About this clone itself: This specimen includes other DNA sequences encoding the same CDR3. This chain uses TRBV7-2 with TRBJ1-5; no definite D call. The CDR3 is made up of 15 amino acids. The V end was cut by 1 base, the J end by 0 bases, with 7 bases between. Germline CDR1 is SGHTA and CDR2 is FQGNSA. CDR3 bases: TGTGCCAGCAGCTTAGACCGGGATAGCAATCAGCCCCAGCATTTT. Its protein product is CASSLDRDSNQPQHF.

CDR3 in DNA: TGTGCCAGCAGCGTATCGGGGAATCAGCCCCAGCATTTT. Protein: CASSVSGNQPQHF. The V call is TRBV9, the J call TRBJ1-5; D gene ambiguous. Trimming removed 1 base from V and 4 bases from J, with 6 bases in between. Per germline, CDR1 SGDLS and CDR2 YYNGEE. CDR3 length equals 13 residues.

J is TRBJ2-2 and V is TRBV19, with 8 nucleotides matching TRBD1. Unmatched junction bases numbered 11, after V lost 4 bases and J lost 7 bases. The CDR3 extends over 16 amino acids. Germline V gene lookup returns CDR1 LNHDA and CDR2 SQIVND (reference sequence). The CDR3 sequence: CASSKDRESVYGELFF. In nucleotides, the CDR3 is TGTGCCAGTAGTAAGGACAGGGAGTCAGTGTACGGGGAGCTGTTTTTT.

The chain recombines TRBV14 with TRBJ1-6; 9 bases are a match to TRBD1. CDR1 and CDR2 from the germline V gene are SGHDN and FVKESK. J was trimmed by 10 bases and V by 3 bases; bases with no gene match: 13. This CDR3 contains 17 residues. CDR3 residues: CASSHQPKGQGKSPLHF. The DNA of the CDR3 is TGTGCCAGCAGCCACCAACCGAAGGGACAGGGAAAATCACCCCTCCACTTT.

The chain has TRBV19 and TRBJ2-1; 9 nucleotides line up with TRBD2. The V segment lost 5 bases and the J segment 4 bases; nucleotides outside the gene matches: 9. The CDR3 is made up of 16 amino acids. CDR1 and CDR2 (germline): LNHDA, SQIVND (reference sequence). CDR3 in amino acids: CASSLLLAGLYNEQFF. The CDR3 DNA reads as TGTGCCAGTAGTTTACTTCTAGCGGGGCTTTACAATGAGCAGTTCTTC. Filled out from reference TRBV19 and TRBJ2-1, the complete variable domain reads DGGITQSPKYLFRKEGQNVTLSCEQNLNHDAMYWYRQDPGQGLRLIYYSQIVNDFQKGDIAEGYSVSREKKESFPLTVTSAQKNPTAFYLCASSLLLAGLYNEQFFGPGTRLTVL.

The gene calls are TRBV7-2 and TRBJ2-2; D not certain. Germline CDR1 and CDR2: SGHTA and FQGNSA. CDR3 length: 13 amino acids. Trimming left V 5 bases short and J 1 base short, with 5 bases between. The CDR3: CASSPRNTGELFF. DNA for the CDR3: TGTGCCAGCAGCCCGAGGAACACCGGGGAGCTGTTTTTT.

This chain uses TRBV7-7 with TRBJ2-3; 10 bases map to TRBD2. Germline-derived CDR1 and CDR2 are SSHAT and FNYEAQ (reference sequence). Losses at the gene ends were 5 bases for V and 1 base for J; bases not matched to a gene: 3. The CDR3 totals 15 residues. CDR3 amino acids: CASSPSGGRTDTQYF. The DNA for the CDR3 is TGTGCCAGCAGCCCTAGCGGGGGCCGCACAGATACGCAGTATTTT.

This clone was seen a handful of times. J is TRBJ1-5 and V is TRBV6-1; no clear D gene. V lost 3 bases to trimming and J lost 1 base, with 4 bases between them. Germline lookup yields CDR1 MNHNS and CDR2 SASEGT. The CDR3 is 13 amino acids. This CDR3 is CASSDQSNQPQHF. The CDR3 coding sequence is TGTGCCAGCAGTGATCAGAGCAATCAGCCCCAGCATTTT.

The chain recombines TRBV29-1 with TRBJ1-2, with 7 bases aligning to TRBD1. Per germline, CDR1 SQVTM and CDR2 ANQGSEA. V was pared by 7 bases and J by 5 bases, with 13 bases of the junction left unmatched. The CDR3 consists of 14 residues. CDR3 DNA sequence: TGCAGCGCCGCGGCAGGGGGGACTTCGTATGGCTACACCTTC. Translation: CSAAAGGTSYGYTF.

The chain carries TRBV6-6 and TRBJ2-5, with D possibly TRBD1 on 5 matching bases. The germline V and J ends were trimmed by 5 bases and 3 bases, with 13 bases remaining between them. The germline V gene encodes CDR1 MNHNY and CDR2 SVGAGI (reference sequence). The CDR3 extends over 14 amino acids. CDR3 region: CASSRQGDEETQYF. The DNA for the CDR3 is TGTGCCAGCAGTCGGCAGGGTGACGAAGAGACCCAGTACTTC.

This chain links TRBV3-1 (or the pseudogene TRBV3-2) with TRBJ2-1, with D uncertain. This CDR3 is 15 amino acids long. V was clipped by 3 bases and J by 3 bases, with 12 bases between them. CDR1 LGHDT and CDR2 YNNKEL come from the germline V gene (reference sequence). CDR3 DNA: TGTGCCAGCAGCCACCAGATTGTTTTCTACAATGAGCAGTTCTTC. Its protein is CASSHQIVFYNEQFF.

The chain recombines TRBV4-1 with TRBJ2-7, with 7 bases aligning to TRBD2. CDR3 size: 15 residues. Germline values: CDR1 MGHRA, CDR2 YSYEKL. Trimming cost V 6 bases and J 1 base; bases outside gene matches: 9. The CDR3 DNA sequence: TGCGCCAGCAGGCGTACGGGACTACAGTCCTACGAGCAGTACTTC. Amino acid sequence: CASRRTGLQSYEQYF.

V gene TRBV13 combines with J gene TRBJ1-2; 7 bases map to TRBD1. J was trimmed by 0 bases and V by 5 bases; bases with no gene match: 12. Per the germline V gene, CDR1 is PRHDT and CDR2 is FYEKMQ (reference sequence). There are 17 residues in the CDR3. CDR3 amino acids: CASSPNLQGWSNYGYTF. CDR3 bases: TGTGCCAGCAGCCCGAATCTACAGGGGTGGTCTAACTATGGCTACACCTTC.

The chain is built from TRBV5-3 and TRBJ1-5, with 7 bases lining up with TRBD1. TRBV5-3 belongs to the ORF category, with a function that is uncertain. This CDR3 comprises 15 residues. With 2 bases clipped from V and 4 bases from J, the junction kept 6 bases outside the gene matches. The CDR3 coding sequence is TGTGCCAGAAGCTTCAGGGACAGTTTAAATCAGCCCCAGCATTTT. Its protein is CARSFRDSLNQPQHF.

V gene TRBV5-1 combines with J gene TRBJ2-3, with TRBD2 as a possible D gene (6 bases). CDR3 length: 14 amino acids. V lost 2 bases, J lost 4 bases, and 11 bases lay in between. Per the germline V gene, CDR1 is SGHRS and CDR2 is YFSETQ. The CDR3 spells CASSFGGGSDTQYF. CDR3 nucleotides: TGCGCCAGCAGCTTTGGTGGGGGGTCAGATACGCAGTATTTT.

J is TRBJ1-1 and V is TRBV5-1, with D unclear. V lost 5 bases to trimming and J lost 1 base, with 6 bases between them. The CDR3 spans 12 residues. Germline CDR1 reads SGHRS; CDR2 reads YFSETQ. CDR3 nucleotides: TGCGCCAGCAGAGAGCCGAACACTGAAGCTTTCTTT. Its translation is CASREPNTEAFF.

The V gene is TRBV5-5, the J gene TRBJ2-2; D not certain. The CDR3 loop spans 14 amino acids. Germline V gives CDR1 SGHKS, CDR2 YYEKEE (reference sequence). V was cut by 5 bases and J by 6 bases, with 14 bases left in between. CDR3 sequence (DNA): TGTGCCAGCAGACCCCCTTCGGGTCCCGGGGAGCTGTTTTTT. Translated: CASRPPSGPGELFF.

The chain couples TRBV6-5 to TRBJ2-3; a possible D gene is TRBD2 (6 bases). V lost 6 bases, J lost 2 bases, and 12 bases lay in between. Germline V lookup: CDR1 MNHEY, CDR2 SVGAGI. There are 14 residues in the CDR3. The CDR3 reads CASSDWGDTDTQYF. CDR3 coding DNA: TGTGCCAGCAGCGACTGGGGGGACACAGATACGCAGTATTTT.

J is TRBJ1-4 and V is TRBV15; TRBD1 might be the D (5 bases). V lost 3 bases, J lost 5 bases, and 7 bases lay in between. Germline values: CDR1 LNHNV, CDR2 YYDKDF (reference sequence). The CDR3 has 13 amino acids. The CDR3 here is CATSRGPNEKLFF. CDR3 bases: TGTGCCACCAGCAGGGGGCCGAATGAAAAACTGTTTTTT.